Sequencing of this TCR beta chain was carried out in a study of post-analysis software for immune sequencing data. Broader study findings: Roughly five TRBV segments, including TRBV5-6, TRBV5-1 and TRBV20-1, were more frequent in patients than controls. The normalized Chao1 diversity of multiple sclerosis patients was significantly lower than that of controls.

This clonotype was observed a few times. Its antigen is undetermined. The CDR3 runs 13 residues. V dropped 0 bases and J dropped 6 bases, with 6 bases sitting between them. Germline CDR1 reads LGHNT; CDR2 reads FRNRAP. Researchers reported that TCR beta cDNA libraries carried unique molecular identifiers. One entry per CDR3 protein results from TCRdb running MiXCR on the PCR reads. Of under 900,000 distinct CDR3 sequences listed, 53% are singletons. This chain links TRBV12-5 with TRBJ2-1; D uncertain. The sequencing input was blood. This TCR was sampled from a girl between 5 and 17 years old with multiple sclerosis. The CDR3, as DNA: TGTGCTAGTGGTTTGGTTGGTGGCAATGAGCAGTTCTTC. Its protein product is CASGLVGGNEQFF.